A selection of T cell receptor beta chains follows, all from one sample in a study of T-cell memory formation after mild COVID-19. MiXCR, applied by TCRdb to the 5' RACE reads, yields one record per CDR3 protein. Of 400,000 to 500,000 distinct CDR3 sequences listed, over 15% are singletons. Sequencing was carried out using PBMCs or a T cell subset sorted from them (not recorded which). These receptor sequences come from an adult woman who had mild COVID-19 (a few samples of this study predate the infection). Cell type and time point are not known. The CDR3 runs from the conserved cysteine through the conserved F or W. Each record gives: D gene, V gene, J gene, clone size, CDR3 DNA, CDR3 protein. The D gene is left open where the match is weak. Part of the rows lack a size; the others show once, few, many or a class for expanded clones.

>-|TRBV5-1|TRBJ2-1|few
TGCGCCAGCAGACGTCAGGGAATGGGAAATGAGCAGTTCTTC
CASRRQGMGNEQFF
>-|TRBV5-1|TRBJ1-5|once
TGCGCCAGCAGCTTGGTCCCTCTGGACCCGTCCAATCAGCCCCAGCATTTT
CASSLVPLDPSNQPQHF
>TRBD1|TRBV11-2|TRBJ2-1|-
TGTGCCAGCAGCCTGGGGGGGACAGGGGATTTCAATGAGCAGTTCTTC
CASSLGGTGDFNEQFF
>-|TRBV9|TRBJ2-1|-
TGTGCCAGCAGCGCACCCCCAGACTCGCCCCCCAATGAGCAGTTCTTC
CASSAPPDSPPNEQFF
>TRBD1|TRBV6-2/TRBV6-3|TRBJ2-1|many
TGTGCCAGCAGTTTACGACCAACCAGGGGGAATGAGCAGTTCTTC
CASSLRPTRGNEQFF
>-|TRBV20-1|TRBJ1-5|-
TGCAGTGCTAGGGTCCCGGGGGAATTGAGTCAGCCCCAGCATTTT
CSARVPGELSQPQHF
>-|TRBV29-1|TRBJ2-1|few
TGCAGCGTTGTTGAGAGCAACAGGAACAATGAGCAGTTCTTC
CSVVESNRNNEQFF
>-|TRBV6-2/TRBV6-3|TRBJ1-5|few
TGTGCCAGCCGACTGGACAGACATAGCAATCAGCCCCAGCATTTT
CASRLDRHSNQPQHF
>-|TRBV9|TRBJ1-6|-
TGTGCCAGCAGCGCCGGGGCAGGGCAGTCACCCCTCCACTTT
CASSAGAGQSPLHF
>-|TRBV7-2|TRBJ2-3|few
TGTGCCAGCAGCCCGTCGTGGAGTGGGGGAGCCACCTCGGATACGCAGTATTTT
CASSPSWSGGATSDTQYF
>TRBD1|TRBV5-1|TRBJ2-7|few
TGCGCCAGCACCGGGACAGGGGGCGGCTACGAGCAGTACTTC
CASTGTGGGYEQYF
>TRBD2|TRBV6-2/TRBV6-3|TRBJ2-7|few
TGTGCCAGCAGTCCGGTAGCGGGAGTGATCATATCCTACGAGCAGTACTTC
CASSPVAGVIISYEQYF
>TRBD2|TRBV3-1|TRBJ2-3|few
TGTGCCAGCAGGATGGGACTAGCGGGGGTGAATACGCAGTATTTT
CASRMGLAGVNTQYF
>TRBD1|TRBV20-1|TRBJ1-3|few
TGCAGTGCTCCTGACAGGGGAGAAAACACCATATATTTT
CSAPDRGENTIYF
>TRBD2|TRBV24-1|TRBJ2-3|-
TGTGCCACCAGTGCACTAGCGGGAGCCACAGATACGCAGTATTTT
CATSALAGATDTQYF
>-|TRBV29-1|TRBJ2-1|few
TGCAGCGCTATCGTTGGACAGAGCTACAATGAGCAGTTCTTC
CSAIVGQSYNEQFF
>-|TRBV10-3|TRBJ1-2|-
TGTGCCATCAGTGATGGCTATGGCTACACCTTC
CAISDGYGYTF
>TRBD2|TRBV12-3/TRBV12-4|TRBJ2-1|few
TGTGCCAGCAGTTTACGACTAGCGGGAGGGTATGAGCAGTTCTTC
CASSLRLAGGYEQFF
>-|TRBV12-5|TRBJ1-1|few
TGTGCTAGTGTGAGAACGAACACTGAAGCTTTCTTT
CASVRTNTEAFF
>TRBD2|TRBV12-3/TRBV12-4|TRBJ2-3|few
TGTGCCAGCAGTTTAGAGGCCCTAGCGGGGCACACAGATACGCAGTATTTT
CASSLEALAGHTDTQYF
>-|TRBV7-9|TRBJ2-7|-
TGTGCCAGCAGCTACTACGGAGGGATTTCCTACGAGCAGTACTTC
CASSYYGGISYEQYF
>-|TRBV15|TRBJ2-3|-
TGTGCCACCAGCAGAGTAGGGGAGAGCACAGATACGCAGTATTTT
CATSRVGESTDTQYF
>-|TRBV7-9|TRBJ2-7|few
TGTGCCAGCAGCTTCGGGACGGACTACGAGCAGTACTTC
CASSFGTDYEQYF
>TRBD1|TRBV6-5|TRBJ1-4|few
TGTGCCAGCAGTTACACGGGACAGCTTAATGAAAAACTGTTTTTT
CASSYTGQLNEKLFF
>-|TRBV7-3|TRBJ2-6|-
TGTGCCAGCAGCTTAAGGGGGGGCGCAGGGGTCTCTGGGGCCAACGTCCTGACTTTC
CASSLRGGAGVSGANVLTF
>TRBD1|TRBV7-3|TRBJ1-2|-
TGTGCCAGCAGAGCGACAGGGGCGGGTGGCTACACCTTC
CASRATGAGGYTF
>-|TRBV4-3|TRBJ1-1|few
TGCGCCAGCAGCCTCCCGGGACGGAACACTGAAGCTTTCTTT
CASSLPGRNTEAFF
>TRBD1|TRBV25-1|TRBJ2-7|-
TGTGCCAGCAGTGAATGGGTGAGAGACGGGACAGCTCATTACGAGCAGTACTTC
CASSEWVRDGTAHYEQYF
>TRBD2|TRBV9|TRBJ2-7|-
TGTGCCAGCAGCGTACCAGGACTAGCGGGACCTCAGCGTGAGCAGTACTTC
CASSVPGLAGPQREQYF
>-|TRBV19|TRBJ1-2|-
TGTGCCAGTAGTATTGCGGGGTATGGCTACACCTTC
CASSIAGYGYTF
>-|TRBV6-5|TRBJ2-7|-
TGTGCCAGCAGCGCGGTGCGGGGCTACGAGCAGTACTTC
CASSAVRGYEQYF
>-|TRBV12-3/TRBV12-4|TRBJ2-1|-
TGTGCCAGCAGTTTAACGGGATGGGGCAATGAGCAGTTCTTC
CASSLTGWGNEQFF
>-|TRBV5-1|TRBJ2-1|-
TGCGCCAGCAGCTCGGACCAGTTAGTTCCCACCAATGAGCAGTTCTTC
CASSSDQLVPTNEQFF
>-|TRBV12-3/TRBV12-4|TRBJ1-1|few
TGTGCCAGCAGGACCCAGGGTGTCGGCGCTTTCTTT
CASRTQGVGAFF
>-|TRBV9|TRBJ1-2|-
TGTGCCAGCAGCGTAGAGACAGAGCTCTATGGCTACACCTTC
CASSVETELYGYTF
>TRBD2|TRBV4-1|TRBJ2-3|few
TGCGCCAGCAGCCCCCGAGTTAGCGGGGCTAGCGGGATCACAGATACGCAGTATTTT
CASSPRVSGASGITDTQYF
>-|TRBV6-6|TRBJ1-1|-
TGTGCCAGCAGTCCTACAGGGAACAAGGCTTTCTTT
CASSPTGNKAFF
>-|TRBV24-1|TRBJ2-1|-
TGTGCCACCAGTGATCCCAGACTAGGGGCCTACAATGAGCAGTTCTTC
CATSDPRLGAYNEQFF
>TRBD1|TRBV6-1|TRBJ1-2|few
TGTGCCAGCAGCGATCCGGGACAGGGCGCGGGTGGCTACACCTTC
CASSDPGQGAGGYTF
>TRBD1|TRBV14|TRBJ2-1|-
TGTGCCAGCAGCCAAGTCCCCAGGGGGCTAAACAATGAGCAGTTCTTC
CASSQVPRGLNNEQFF
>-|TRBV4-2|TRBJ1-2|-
TGTGCCAGCAGCCGGGACGAGAACACAGGGAACTATGGCTACACCTTC
CASSRDENTGNYGYTF